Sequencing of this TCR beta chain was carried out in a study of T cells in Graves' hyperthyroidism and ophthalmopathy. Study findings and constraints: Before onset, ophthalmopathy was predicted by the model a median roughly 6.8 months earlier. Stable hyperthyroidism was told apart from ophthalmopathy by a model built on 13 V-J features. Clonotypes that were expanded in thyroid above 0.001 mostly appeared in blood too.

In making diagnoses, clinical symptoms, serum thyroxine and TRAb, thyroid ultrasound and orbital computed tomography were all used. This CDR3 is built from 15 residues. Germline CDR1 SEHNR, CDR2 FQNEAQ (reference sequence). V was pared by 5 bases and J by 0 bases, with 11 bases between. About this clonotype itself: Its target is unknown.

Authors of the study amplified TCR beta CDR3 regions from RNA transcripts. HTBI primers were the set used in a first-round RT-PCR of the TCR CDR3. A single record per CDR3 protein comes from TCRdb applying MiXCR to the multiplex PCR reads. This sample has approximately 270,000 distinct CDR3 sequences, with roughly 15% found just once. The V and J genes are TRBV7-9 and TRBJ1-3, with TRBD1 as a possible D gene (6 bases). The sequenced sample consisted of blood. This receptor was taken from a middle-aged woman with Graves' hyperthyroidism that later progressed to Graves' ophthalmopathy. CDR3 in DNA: TGTGCCAGCAGCCCCCCGGGGGCCTCTGGAAACACCATATATTTT. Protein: CASSPPGASGNTIYF.